Shown below are 9 T cell receptor beta chains from a single sample sequenced in a study of OX40 agonist ivuxolimab in advanced cancers. Method: immunoSEQ multiplex PCR; TCRdb's copy keeps in-frame clones and lacks some. The data hold about 58,000 clones, with less than 90% observed a single time. The sample in question was CD4+ or CD8+ T cells sorted from blood, obtained in a trial of the OX40 agonist ivuxolimab. Every receptor here comes from an adult with an advanced solid tumor such as melanoma, head and neck, liver or kidney cancer.

This chain joins TRBV7-9 and TRBJ2-7; D is undetermined. Germline lookup yields CDR1 SEHNR and CDR2 FQNEAQ (reference sequence). Trimming pared 4 bases from V and 2 bases from J, leaving 9 bases between. The CDR3 is made up of 13 amino acids. CDR3 region: CASSSAYAYEQYF. The CDR3 nucleotides are TGTGCCAGCAGCTCAGCTTACGCCTACGAGCAGTACTTC.

The genes are TRBV6-1 and TRBJ2-5; 12 nucleotides agree with TRBD2. Germline lookup yields CDR1 MNHNS and CDR2 SASEGT. The ends lost 3 bases at V and 4 bases at J; junction bases unmatched: 3. This CDR3 has 15 amino acids. The CDR3 DNA reads as TGTGCCAGCAGTGAGCTAGCGGGGGGGAGAGAGACCCAGTACTTC. It specifies CASSELAGGRETQYF.

V and J are TRBV7-3 and TRBJ1-5; TRBD1 might be the D (6 bases). This CDR3 has 13 residues. V lost 5 bases, J lost 4 bases, and 9 bases lay in between. Germline V gene sequence: CDR1 SGHTA, CDR2 FQGTGA. The CDR3 protein is CASSPGQNQPQHF. CDR3 bases: TGTGCCAGCAGCCCCGGACAGAATCAGCCCCAGCATTTT.

About this clone: One junction end disagrees with the germline gene, perhaps due to a read error. The chain carries TRBV7-7 and TRBJ2-2, with D unresolved. CDR3 length equals 13 residues. Germline CDR1 and CDR2: SSHAT and FNYEAQ (reference sequence). CDR3 coding DNA: TGTGCTAGCAGCCTCGGGAACACCGGGGAGCTGTTTTTT. This encodes CASSLGNTGELFF.

The V gene is TRBV7-9, the J gene TRBJ1-1; 7 nucleotides agree with TRBD1. The CDR3 length is 14 residues. The germline CDR1 and CDR2 sequences are SEHNR and FQNEAQ (reference sequence). The junction had 6 bases not matched to a gene; V was cut back by 4 bases and J by 4 bases. The CDR3 loop is CASSSGGPSTEAFF. The DNA for the CDR3 is TGTGCCAGCAGCTCAGGGGGACCGAGCACTGAAGCTTTCTTT.

The V call is TRBV28, the J call TRBJ2-7; 7 bases are a match to TRBD1. Germline V gives CDR1 MDHEN, CDR2 SYDVKM. This CDR3 region has 13 residues. V gave up 11 bases and J gave up 0 bases; unmatched junction bases: 7. As DNA, the CDR3 is TGTGCCCCGCCGACAGGGCACTCCTACGAGCAGTACTTC. Translation: CAPPTGHSYEQYF.

The genes are TRBV29-1 and TRBJ2-3; D may be TRBD2 (7 bases). This CDR3 region has 17 residues. Germline CDR1 is SQVTM and CDR2 is ANQGSEA. V gave up 5 bases and J gave up 1 base, with 22 bases separating them. The CDR3: CSVQGRGGAWGTDTQYF. CDR3 bases: TGCAGCGTTCAGGGCAGGGGAGGGGCCTGGGGCACAGATACGCAGTATTTT.

A single count supports this clone. The chain couples TRBV18 to TRBJ1-1; D is perhaps TRBD1 (5 bases). Trimming left V 3 bases short and J 0 bases short, with 17 bases between. Germline CDR1 and CDR2: KGHSH and LQKENI. This CDR3 contains 17 residues. The CDR3 nucleotides read TGTGCCAGCTCACCTTCCTATGGGGCGGGTATGAACACTGAAGCTTTCTTT. As protein: CASSPSYGAGMNTEAFF.

The CDR3 sequence is CASSSQGGGQPQHF. The CDR3, as DNA: TGCGCCAGCAGCTCTCAGGGGGGCGGGCAGCCCCAGCATTTT. The chain couples TRBV5-1 to TRBJ1-5; 7 nucleotides line up with TRBD1. Germline values: CDR1 SGHRS, CDR2 YFSETQ. Trimming at V came to 3 bases and at J to 7 bases, leaving 7 bases not matched to a gene. The CDR3 sequence is 14 residues long.